This T cell receptor (beta chain) originates from a study of cytomegalovirus exposure and HLA in healthy donors. Study observations and caveats: TCR beta V segments were, for the most part, productive about 87% or about 30% of the time in an earlier analysis.

Germline-derived CDR1 and CDR2 are MNHEY and SVGAGI. V was pared by 6 bases and J by 2 bases, with 5 bases between. The CDR3 totals 11 residues. Primers for the PCR totalled 60 Vbeta and 13 Jbeta. Sequenced by immunoSEQ multiplex PCR; TCRdb stores in-frame clones only, minus some. The table lists about 190,000 clones, about 80% of them singletons, with over 2% in the top ten. Concerning this clone: Its antigen is undetermined.

The clonotype originates from a woman between 45 and 65 years old in good health and CMV-seropositive. The chain has TRBV6-5 and TRBJ2-7; D gene uncertain. The source material was PBMCs. Here the CDR3 DNA reads TGTGCCAGCAGCCGTACCTACGAGCAGTACTTC. This gives the protein CASSRTYEQYF.